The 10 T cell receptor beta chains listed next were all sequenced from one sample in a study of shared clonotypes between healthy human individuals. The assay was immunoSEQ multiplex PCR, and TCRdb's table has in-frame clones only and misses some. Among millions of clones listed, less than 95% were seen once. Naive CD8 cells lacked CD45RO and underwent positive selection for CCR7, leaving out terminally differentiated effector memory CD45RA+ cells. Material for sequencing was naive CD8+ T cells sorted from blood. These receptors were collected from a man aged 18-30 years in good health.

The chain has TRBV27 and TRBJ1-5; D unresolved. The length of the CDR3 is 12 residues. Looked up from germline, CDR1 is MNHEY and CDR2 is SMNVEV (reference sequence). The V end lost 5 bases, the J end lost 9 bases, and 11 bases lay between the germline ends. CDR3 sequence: CASSPSLGPQHF. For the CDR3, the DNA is TGTGCCAGCAGTCCTTCCCTGGGGCCCCAGCATTTT.

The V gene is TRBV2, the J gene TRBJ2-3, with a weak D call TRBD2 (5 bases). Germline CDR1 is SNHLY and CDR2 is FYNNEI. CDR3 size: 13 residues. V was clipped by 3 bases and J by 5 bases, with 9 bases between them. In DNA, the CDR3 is TGTGCCAGCAGTGATGGAGGTGAAGATACGCAGTATTTT. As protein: CASSDGGEDTQYF. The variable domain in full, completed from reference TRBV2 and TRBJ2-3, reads EPEVTQTPSHQVTQMGQEVILRCVPISNHLYFYWYRQILGQKVEFLVSFYNNEISEKSEIFDDQFSVERPDGSNFTLKIRSTKLEDSAMYFCASSDGGEDTQYFGPGTRLTVL.

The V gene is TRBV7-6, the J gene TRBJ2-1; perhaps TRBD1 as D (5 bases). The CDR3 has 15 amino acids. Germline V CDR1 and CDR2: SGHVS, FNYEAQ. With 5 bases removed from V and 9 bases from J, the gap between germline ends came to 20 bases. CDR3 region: CASSVGAGDSIEQFF. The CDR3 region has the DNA TGTGCCAGCAGCGTTGGCGCAGGAGACAGCATTGAGCAGTTCTTC.

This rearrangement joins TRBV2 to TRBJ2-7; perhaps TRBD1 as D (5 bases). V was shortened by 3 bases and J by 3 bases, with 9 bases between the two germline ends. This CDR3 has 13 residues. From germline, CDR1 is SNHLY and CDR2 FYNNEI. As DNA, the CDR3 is TGTGCCAGCAGTGACAGGGAAAGCTACGAGCAGTACTTC. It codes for CASSDRESYEQYF.

Here the CDR3 DNA reads TGCAGCGTTGTACCGGACAGGACCTACGAGCAGTACTTC. It codes for CSVVPDRTYEQYF. This chain links TRBV29-1 with TRBJ2-7; 7 bases are a match to TRBD1. Germline V CDR1 and CDR2: SQVTM, ANQGSEA. Unmatched junction bases numbered 5, after V lost 4 bases and J lost 2 bases. CDR3 length: 13 residues.

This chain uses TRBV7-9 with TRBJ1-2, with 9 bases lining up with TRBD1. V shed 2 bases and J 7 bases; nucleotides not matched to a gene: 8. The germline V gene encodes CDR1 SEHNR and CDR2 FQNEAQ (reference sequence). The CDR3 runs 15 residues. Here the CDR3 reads CASSLSLQGAGGYTF. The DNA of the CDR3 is TGTGCCAGCAGCTTATCGTTACAGGGGGCTGGTGGCTACACCTTC.

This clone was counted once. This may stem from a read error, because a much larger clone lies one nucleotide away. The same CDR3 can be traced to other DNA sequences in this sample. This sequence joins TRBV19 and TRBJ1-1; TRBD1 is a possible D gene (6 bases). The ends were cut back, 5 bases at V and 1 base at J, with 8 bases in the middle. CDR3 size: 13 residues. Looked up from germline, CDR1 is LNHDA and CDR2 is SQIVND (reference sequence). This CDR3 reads CASSLGGNTEAFF. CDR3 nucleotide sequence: TGTGCCAGTAGTTTAGGGGGGAACACTGAAGCTTTCTTT.

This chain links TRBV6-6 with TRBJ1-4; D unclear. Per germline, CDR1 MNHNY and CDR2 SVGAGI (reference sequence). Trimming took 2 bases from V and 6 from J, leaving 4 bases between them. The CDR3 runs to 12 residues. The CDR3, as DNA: TGTGCCAGCAGTTACGGCGATGAAAAACTGTTTTTT. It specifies CASSYGDEKLFF.

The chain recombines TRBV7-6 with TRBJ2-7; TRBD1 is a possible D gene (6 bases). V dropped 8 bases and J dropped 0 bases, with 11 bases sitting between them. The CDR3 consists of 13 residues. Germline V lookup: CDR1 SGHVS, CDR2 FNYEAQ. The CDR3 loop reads CASSTGRSYEQYF. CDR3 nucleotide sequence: TGTGCCAGCTCGACAGGCCGCTCCTACGAGCAGTACTTC.

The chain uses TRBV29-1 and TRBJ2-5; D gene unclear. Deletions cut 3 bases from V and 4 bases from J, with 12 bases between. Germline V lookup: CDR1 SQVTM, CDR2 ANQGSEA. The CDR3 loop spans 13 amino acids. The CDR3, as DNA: TGCAGCGTTGAGCCAGACATCGCAGAGACCCAGTACTTC. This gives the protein CSVEPDIAETQYF. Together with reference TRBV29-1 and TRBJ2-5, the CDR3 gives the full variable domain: SAVISQKPSRDICQRGTSLTIQCQVDSQVTMMFWYRQQPGQSLTLIATANQGSEATYESGFVIDKFPISRPNLTFSTLTVSNMSPEDSSIYLCSVEPDIAETQYFGPGTRLLVL.